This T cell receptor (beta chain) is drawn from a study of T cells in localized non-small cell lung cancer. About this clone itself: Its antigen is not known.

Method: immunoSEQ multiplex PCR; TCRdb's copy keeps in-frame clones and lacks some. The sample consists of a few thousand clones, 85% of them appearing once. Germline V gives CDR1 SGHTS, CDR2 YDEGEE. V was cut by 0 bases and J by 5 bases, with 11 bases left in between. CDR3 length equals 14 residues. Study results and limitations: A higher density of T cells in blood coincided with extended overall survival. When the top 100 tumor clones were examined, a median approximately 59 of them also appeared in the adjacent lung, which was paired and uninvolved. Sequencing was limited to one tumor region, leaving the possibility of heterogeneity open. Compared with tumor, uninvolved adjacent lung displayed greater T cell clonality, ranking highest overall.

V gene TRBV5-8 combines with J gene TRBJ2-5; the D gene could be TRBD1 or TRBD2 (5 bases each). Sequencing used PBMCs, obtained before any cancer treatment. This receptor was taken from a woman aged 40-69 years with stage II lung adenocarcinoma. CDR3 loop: CASSLAGWGETQYF. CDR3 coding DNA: TGTGCCAGCAGCTTGGCCGGATGGGGGGAGACCCAGTACTTC.